What follows are 13 T cell receptor beta chains derived from one specimen sequenced in a study of T cells in Graves' hyperthyroidism and ophthalmopathy. RNA transcripts yielded amplified TCR beta CDR3 regions. HTBI primers were the set used in a first-round RT-PCR of the TCR CDR3. TCRdb used MiXCR to reprocess the multiplex PCR reads, holding one entry per CDR3 protein. The sample carries about 340,000 distinct CDR3 sequences, 21% recorded once. Specimen: blood. The receptors shown here come from a woman in her fifties or sixties with Graves' hyperthyroidism.

The table lists this clonotype with a few counts. This rearrangement joins TRBV18 to TRBJ1-4; D remains ambiguous. This CDR3 comprises 17 residues. V shed 2 bases and J shed 0 bases, with 13 bases lying between them. Looked up from germline, CDR1 is KGHSH and CDR2 is LQKENI. CDR3 nucleotide sequence: TGTGCCAGCTCACCAGTATCCGGATCTGCAACTAATGAAAAACTGTTTTTT. It translates to CASSPVSGSATNEKLFF.

The genes are TRBV30 and TRBJ2-5, with a possible D match to TRBD1 (5 bases). Germline V CDR1 and CDR2: GTSNPN, SVGIG (reference sequence). This CDR3 contains 13 residues. The V and J ends lost 2 bases and 5 bases respectively, with 12 bases between them. This chain's CDR3 is CAWSFQGMETQYF. CDR3 nucleotides: TGTGCCTGGAGTTTTCAGGGTATGGAGACCCAGTACTTC.

Notes on this clonotype: A much larger clone is a single base away; this may be a read error. The chain recombines TRBV2 with TRBJ2-1, with D possibly TRBD2 on 6 matching bases. The CDR3 is 15 amino acids. From germline, CDR1 is SNHLY and CDR2 FYNNEI. The CDR3 DNA reads as TGTGCCAGCAGTGAAGACGGGAGTCGGAACAATGAGCAGCTCTTC. Protein sequence: CASSEDGSRNNEQLF.

The chain links TRBV7-9 to TRBJ2-7, with 7 nucleotides matching TRBD2. CDR1 SEHNR and CDR2 FQNEAQ come from the germline V gene (reference sequence). V lost 2 bases and J lost 0; bases outside the gene matches: 4. The CDR3 extends over 15 amino acids. The DNA of the CDR3 is TGTGCCAGCAGCTTAAGCGGGGTTAGCTCCTACGAGCAGTACTTC. Translating gives CASSLSGVSSYEQYF.

In this sample, this clonotype turned up many times. J is TRBJ1-1 and V is TRBV6-1; no clear D. The CDR3 length is 15 residues. Germline assignment: CDR1 MNHNS and CDR2 SASEGT. Trimming cost V 6 bases and J 2 bases, with 16 bases left between them. The CDR3 region is CASSHTPPLNTEAFF. The DNA of the CDR3 is TGTGCCAGCAGCCATACCCCCCCCCTTAACACTGAAGCTTTCTTT.

The chain uses TRBV5-4 and TRBJ2-1; TRBD2 agrees at 13 bases. CDR3 length: 15 amino acids. Trimming at V came to 4 bases and at J to 6 bases, leaving 4 bases not matched to a gene. The germline gives CDR1 SGHNT, CDR2 YYREEE (reference sequence). CDR3 coding DNA: TGTGCCAGCAGCCTCCGGACTAGCGGGAGCAATGAGCAGTTCTTC. Amino acids: CASSLRTSGSNEQFF.

Of note for this clonotype: Since a much larger clone is just one base distant, this may be a read error. The genes are TRBV6-4 and TRBJ2-7; D is undetermined. The CDR3 spans 13 residues. V shed 3 bases and J shed 2 bases, with 8 bases lying between them. Germline CDR1 is MRHNA and CDR2 is SNTAGT. DNA for the CDR3: TGTGCCAGCAGTGAAGCCAGAACCTACGAGCAGTACTTC. Its protein is CASSEARTYEQYF.

This clonotype was seen a few times. The gene calls are TRBV2 and TRBJ1-1, with D hard to call. Germline V gene data show CDR1 as SNHLY and CDR2 as FYNNEI. This CDR3 has 12 amino acids. The V and J ends lost 7 bases and 6 bases respectively, with 12 bases between them. The CDR3 sequence is CASTGSRPEAFF. The CDR3 bases are TGTGCCAGCACCGGGAGCAGACCTGAAGCTTTCTTT.

The CDR3 DNA reads as TGTGCCAGTAGTGGGGACGGAGGGATTCGCTATGGCTACACCTTC. Amino acid sequence: CASSGDGGIRYGYTF. The gene calls are TRBV19 and TRBJ1-2; possibly TRBD1 for D (5 bases). V was cut by 5 bases and J by 4 bases, with 17 bases left in between. Germline CDR1 reads LNHDA; CDR2 reads SQIVND (reference sequence). The CDR3 is 15 residues long.

In its sample, this clonotype was seen many times. The V call is TRBV7-8, the J call TRBJ2-7, with TRBD2 matching over 8 bases. This CDR3 has 18 amino acids. V lost 0 bases, J lost 4 bases, and 14 bases stayed unmatched. Germline CDR1 reads SGHVS; CDR2 reads FQNEAQ. The CDR3 coding sequence is TGTGCCAGCAGCTTAGCAAGTGCGGGGGGTTTCTGGGTTTACGAGCAGTACTTC. It encodes CASSLASAGGFWVYEQYF.

This clonotype was picked up many times. The chain recombines TRBV12-3 or TRBV12-4 with TRBJ2-3, with D uncertain. The CDR3 has 15 amino acids. The V and J ends lost 3 bases and 0 bases respectively, with 10 bases between them. CDR3 sequence (DNA): TGTGCCAGCAGTTTTTTGCGGTCTAGCACAGATACGCAGTATTTT. Residues: CASSFLRSSTDTQYF.

This clonotype came up a few times. This chain connects TRBV7-9 to TRBJ2-2; possibly TRBD2 for D (6 bases). The germline gives CDR1 SEHNR, CDR2 FQNEAQ (reference sequence). CDR3 size: 16 residues. V was trimmed by 4 bases and J by 2 bases, leaving 14 bases between them. CDR3 DNA sequence: TGTGCCAGCAGCTCCGCCGGACTAATAAACACCGGGGAGCTGTTTTTT. Its translation: CASSSAGLINTGELFF.

This clonotype was recorded at least ten times. The genes are TRBV6-1 and TRBJ2-1, with 9 bases that match TRBD1. The V gene end was trimmed by 4 bases and the J gene end by 9 bases; junction bases not matched to a gene: 7. The CDR3 length is 14 residues. CDR1 is MNHNS, CDR2 SASEGT, per germline. CDR3 amino acids: CASSGRDRVVEQFF. The CDR3 region has the DNA TGTGCCAGCAGTGGCCGGGACAGGGTTGTTGAGCAGTTCTTC.